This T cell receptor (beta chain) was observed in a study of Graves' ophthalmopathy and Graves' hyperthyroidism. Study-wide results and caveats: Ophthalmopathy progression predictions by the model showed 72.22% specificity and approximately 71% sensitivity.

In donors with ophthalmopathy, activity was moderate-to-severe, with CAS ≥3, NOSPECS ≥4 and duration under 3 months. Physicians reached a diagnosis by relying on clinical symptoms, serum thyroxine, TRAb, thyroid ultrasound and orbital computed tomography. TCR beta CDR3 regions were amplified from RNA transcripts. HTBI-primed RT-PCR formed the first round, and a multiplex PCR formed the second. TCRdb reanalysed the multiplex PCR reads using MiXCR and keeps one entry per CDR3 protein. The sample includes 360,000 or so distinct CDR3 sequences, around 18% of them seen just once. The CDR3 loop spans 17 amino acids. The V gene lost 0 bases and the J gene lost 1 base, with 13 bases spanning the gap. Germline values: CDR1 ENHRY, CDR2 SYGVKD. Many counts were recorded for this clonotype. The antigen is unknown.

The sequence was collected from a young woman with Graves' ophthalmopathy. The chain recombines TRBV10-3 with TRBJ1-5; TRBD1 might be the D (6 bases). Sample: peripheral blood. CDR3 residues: CAISESAGTSSNQPQHF. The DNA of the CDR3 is TGTGCCATCAGTGAGTCGGCCGGGACATCAAGCAATCAGCCCCAGCATTTT.